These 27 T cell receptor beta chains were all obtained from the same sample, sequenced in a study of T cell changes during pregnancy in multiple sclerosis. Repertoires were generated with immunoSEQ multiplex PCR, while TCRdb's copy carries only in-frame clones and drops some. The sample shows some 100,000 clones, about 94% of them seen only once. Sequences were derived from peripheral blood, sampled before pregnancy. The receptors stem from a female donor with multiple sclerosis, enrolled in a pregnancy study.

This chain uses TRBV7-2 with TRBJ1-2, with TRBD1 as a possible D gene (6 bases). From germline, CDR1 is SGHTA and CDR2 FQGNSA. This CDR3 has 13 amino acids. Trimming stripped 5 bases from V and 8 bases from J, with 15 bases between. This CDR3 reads CASSLAAGGGYTF. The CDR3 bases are TGTGCCAGCAGCCTGGCCGCGGGGGGCGGCTACACCTTC.

CDR3 protein: CASSLDARPRGRAFF. The CDR3 DNA reads TGTGCCAGCAGCTTAGATGCCCGGCCAAGAGGTCGCGCTTTCTTT. The chain recombines TRBV11-2 with TRBJ1-1; D not resolved. Germline loops: CDR1 SGHAT, CDR2 FQNNGV. The ends were cut back, 0 bases at V and 11 bases at J, with 19 bases in the middle. This CDR3 is built from 15 residues.

CDR3 loop: CASSGLAGAQADTQYF. For the CDR3, the DNA is TGCGCCAGCAGCGGACTAGCGGGAGCGCAGGCAGATACGCAGTATTTT. The chain recombines TRBV5-1 with TRBJ2-3, with TRBD2 matching over 13 bases. Germline trimming cut 4 bases from V and 4 bases from J; bases unmatched to any gene: 6. Germline lookup yields CDR1 SGHRS and CDR2 YFSETQ. The CDR3 loop spans 16 amino acids.

CDR3 region: CASISNTGTGFRFEQFF. The CDR3 bases are TGTGCCAGCATCTCTAACACCGGGACAGGGTTTCGGTTCGAGCAGTTCTTC. The chain links TRBV7-9 to TRBJ2-1; 9 nucleotides match TRBD1. This CDR3 region has 17 residues. From germline, CDR1 is SEHNR and CDR2 FQNEAQ (reference sequence). V trimming: 7 bases; J trimming: 10 bases; junction bases outside the gene matches: 20.

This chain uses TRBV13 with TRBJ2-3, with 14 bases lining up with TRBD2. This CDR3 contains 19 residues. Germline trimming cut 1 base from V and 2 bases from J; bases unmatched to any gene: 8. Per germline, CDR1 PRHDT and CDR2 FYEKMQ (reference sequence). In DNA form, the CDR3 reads TGTGCCAGCAGCTTAGTTAGGGGGGGACTAGCGGGGGCCACAGATACGCAGTATTTT. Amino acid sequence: CASSLVRGGLAGATDTQYF.

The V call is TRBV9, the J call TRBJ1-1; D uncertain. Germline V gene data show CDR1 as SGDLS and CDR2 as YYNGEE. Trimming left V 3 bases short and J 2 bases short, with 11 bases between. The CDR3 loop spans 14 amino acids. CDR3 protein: CASSEGAGNTEAFF. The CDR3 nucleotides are TGTGCCAGCAGCGAAGGTGCGGGCAACACTGAAGCTTTCTTT. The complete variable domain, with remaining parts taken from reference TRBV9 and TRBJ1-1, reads DSGVTQTPKHLITATGQRVTLRCSPRSGDLSVYWYQQSLDQGLQFLIQYYNGEERAKGNILERFSAQQFPDLHSELNLSSLELGDSALYFCASSEGAGNTEAFFGQGTRLTVV.

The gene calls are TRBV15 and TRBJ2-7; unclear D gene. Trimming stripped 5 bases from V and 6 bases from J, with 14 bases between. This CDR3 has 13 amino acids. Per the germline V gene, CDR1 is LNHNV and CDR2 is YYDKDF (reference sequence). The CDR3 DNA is TGTGCCACCAGCCTTCCGCCACAGTTCGAGCAGTACTTC. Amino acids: CATSLPPQFEQYF.

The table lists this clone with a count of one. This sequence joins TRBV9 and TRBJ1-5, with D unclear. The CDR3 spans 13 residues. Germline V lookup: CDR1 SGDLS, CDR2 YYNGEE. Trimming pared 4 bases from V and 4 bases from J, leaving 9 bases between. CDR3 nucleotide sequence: TGTGCCAGCAGCCAGACTACGAATCAGCCCCAGCATTTT. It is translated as CASSQTTNQPQHF.

The CDR3 is CASSFPRRSYGYTF. The CDR3 region has the DNA TGTGCCAGCAGTTTTCCCCGACGGAGTTATGGCTACACCTTC. This sequence joins TRBV28 and TRBJ1-2; D not resolved. This CDR3 contains 14 residues. CDR1 is MDHEN, CDR2 SYDVKM, per germline. The germline V and J ends were trimmed by 3 bases and 5 bases, with 13 bases remaining between them.

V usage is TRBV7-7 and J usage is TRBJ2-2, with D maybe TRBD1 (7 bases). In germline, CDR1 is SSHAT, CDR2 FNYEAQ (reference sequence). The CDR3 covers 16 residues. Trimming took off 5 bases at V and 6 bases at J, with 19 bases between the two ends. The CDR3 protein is CASSPIQGGNAGELFF. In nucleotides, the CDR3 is TGTGCCAGCAGCCCCATCCAGGGGGGCAACGCCGGGGAGCTGTTTTTT. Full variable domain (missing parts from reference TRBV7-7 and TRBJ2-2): GAGVSQSPRYKVTKRGQDVTLRCDPISSHATLYWYQQALGQGPEFLTYFNYEAQPDKSGLPSDRFSAERPEGSISTLTIQRTEQRDSAMYRCASSPIQGGNAGELFFGEGSRLTVL.

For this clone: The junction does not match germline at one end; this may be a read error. In DNA form, the CDR3 reads TGTGCCAGCAGCTTACCCCGGACAGAGGTTCTGGAAAATTGCTTT. It codes for CASSLPRTEVLENCF. The gene calls are TRBV7-3 and TRBJ1-3; weak D call: TRBD1 (6 bases). The CDR3 spans 15 residues. Looked up from germline, CDR1 is SGHTA and CDR2 is FQGTGA.

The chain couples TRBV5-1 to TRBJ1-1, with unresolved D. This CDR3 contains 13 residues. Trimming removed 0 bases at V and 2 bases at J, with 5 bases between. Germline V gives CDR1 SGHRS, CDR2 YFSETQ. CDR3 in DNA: TGCGCCAGCAGCTTGGCTCTTAACACTGAAGCTTTCTTT. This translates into CASSLALNTEAFF.

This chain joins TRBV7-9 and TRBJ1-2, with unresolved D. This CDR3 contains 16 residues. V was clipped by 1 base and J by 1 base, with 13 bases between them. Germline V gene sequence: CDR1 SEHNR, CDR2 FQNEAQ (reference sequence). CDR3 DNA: TGTGCCAGCAGCTTAGGTAACGAGGGCCTTAACTATGGCTACACCTTC. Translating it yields CASSLGNEGLNYGYTF.

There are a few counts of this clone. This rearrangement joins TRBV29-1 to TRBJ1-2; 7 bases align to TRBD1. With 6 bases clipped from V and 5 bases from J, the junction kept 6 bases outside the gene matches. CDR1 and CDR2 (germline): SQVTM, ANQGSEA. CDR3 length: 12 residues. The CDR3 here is CSVEGQLYGYTF. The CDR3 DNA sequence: TGCAGCGTGGAGGGACAGCTTTATGGCTACACCTTC.

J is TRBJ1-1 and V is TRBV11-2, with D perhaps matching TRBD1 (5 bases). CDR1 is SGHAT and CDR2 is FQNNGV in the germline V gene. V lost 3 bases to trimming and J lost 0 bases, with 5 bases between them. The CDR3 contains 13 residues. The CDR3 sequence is CASSFRVNTEAFF. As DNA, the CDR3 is TGTGCCAGCAGCTTCAGGGTGAACACTGAAGCTTTCTTT.

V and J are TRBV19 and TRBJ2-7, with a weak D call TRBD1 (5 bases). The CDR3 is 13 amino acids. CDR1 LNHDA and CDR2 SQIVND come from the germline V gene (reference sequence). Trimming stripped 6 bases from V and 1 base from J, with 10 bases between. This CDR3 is CASRQKGSYEQYF. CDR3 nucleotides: TGTGCCAGTAGGCAGAAGGGGTCCTACGAGCAGTACTTC.

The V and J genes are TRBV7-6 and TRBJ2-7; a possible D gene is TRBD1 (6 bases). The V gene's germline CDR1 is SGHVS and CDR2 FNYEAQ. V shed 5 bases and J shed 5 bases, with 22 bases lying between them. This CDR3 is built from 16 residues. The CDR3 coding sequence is TGTGCCAGCAGCGATCCCTGGGGCTCCAGGGGCGACGAGCAGTACTTC. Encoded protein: CASSDPWGSRGDEQYF.

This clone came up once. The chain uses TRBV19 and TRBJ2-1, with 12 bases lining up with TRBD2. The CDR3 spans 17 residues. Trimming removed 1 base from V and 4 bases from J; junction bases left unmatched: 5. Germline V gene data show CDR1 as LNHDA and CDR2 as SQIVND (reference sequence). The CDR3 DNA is TGTGCCAGTAGTATAGGGTCTGGACTAGCGGGATACAATGAGCAGTTCTTC. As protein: CASSIGSGLAGYNEQFF.

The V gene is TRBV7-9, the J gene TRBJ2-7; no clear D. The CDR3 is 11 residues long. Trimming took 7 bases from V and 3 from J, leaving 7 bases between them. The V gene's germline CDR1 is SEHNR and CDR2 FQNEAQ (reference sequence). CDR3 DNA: TGTGCCAGCACCTCCCTCTACGAGCAGTACTTC. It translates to CASTSLYEQYF.

The CDR3 sequence: CASRLSGRTDTQYF. The CDR3 DNA is TGTGCCAGCAGATTAAGCGGGAGAACAGATACGCAGTATTTT. The chain couples TRBV7-2 to TRBJ2-3; TRBD2 matches 8 bases. This CDR3 has 14 amino acids. Trimming at V came to 6 bases and at J to 3 bases, leaving 5 bases not matched to a gene. In germline, CDR1 is SGHTA, CDR2 FQGNSA.

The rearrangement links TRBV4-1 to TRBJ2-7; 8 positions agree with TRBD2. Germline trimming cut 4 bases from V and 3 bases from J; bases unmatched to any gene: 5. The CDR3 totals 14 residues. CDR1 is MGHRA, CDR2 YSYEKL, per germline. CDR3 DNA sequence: TGCGCCAGCAGCCCCGCGACTAGCGACTACGAGCAGTACTTC. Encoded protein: CASSPATSDYEQYF.

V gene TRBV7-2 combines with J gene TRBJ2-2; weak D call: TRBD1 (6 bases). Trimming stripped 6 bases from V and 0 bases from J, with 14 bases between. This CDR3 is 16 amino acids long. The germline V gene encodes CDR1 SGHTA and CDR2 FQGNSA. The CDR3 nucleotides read TGTGCCAGCAGAACCAGGGGCGGCGCGAACACCGGGGAGCTGTTTTTT. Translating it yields CASRTRGGANTGELFF.

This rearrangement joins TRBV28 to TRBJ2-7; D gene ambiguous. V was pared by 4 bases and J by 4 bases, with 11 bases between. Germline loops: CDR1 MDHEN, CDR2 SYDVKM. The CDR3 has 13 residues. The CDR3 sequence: CASSYSSYYEQYF. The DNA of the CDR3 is TGTGCCAGCAGTTATAGCTCCTATTACGAGCAGTACTTC.

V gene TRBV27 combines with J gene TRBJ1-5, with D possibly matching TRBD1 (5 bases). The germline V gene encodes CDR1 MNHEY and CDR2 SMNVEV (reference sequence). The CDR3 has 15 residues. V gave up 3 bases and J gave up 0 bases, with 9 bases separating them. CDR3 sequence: CASSLQGFSNQPQHF. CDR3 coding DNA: TGTGCCAGCAGTTTGCAGGGTTTTAGCAATCAGCCCCAGCATTTT.

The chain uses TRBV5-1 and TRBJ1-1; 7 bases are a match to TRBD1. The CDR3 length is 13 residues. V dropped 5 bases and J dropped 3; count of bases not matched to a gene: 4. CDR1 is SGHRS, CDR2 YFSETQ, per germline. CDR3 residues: CASRDRSDTEAFF. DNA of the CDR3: TGCGCCAGCAGGGACAGGTCTGACACTGAAGCTTTCTTT.

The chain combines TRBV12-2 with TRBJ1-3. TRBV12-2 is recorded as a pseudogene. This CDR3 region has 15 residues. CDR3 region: CASRLVGGSGNTIYF. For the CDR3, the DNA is TGTGCAAGTCGCTTAGTTGGAGGGTCTGGAAACACCATATATTTT.

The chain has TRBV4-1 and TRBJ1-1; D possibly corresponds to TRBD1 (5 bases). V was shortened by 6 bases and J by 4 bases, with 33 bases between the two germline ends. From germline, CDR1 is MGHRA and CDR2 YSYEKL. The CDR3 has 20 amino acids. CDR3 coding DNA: TGCGCCAGCAGGACGCCCGGCCGGAACGGACGTGAACGGGGGTCCACTGAAGCTTTCTTT. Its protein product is CASRTPGRNGRERGSTEAFF.